The rows below give T cell receptor beta chains drawn from one sample of a study of cytomegalovirus exposure and HLA in healthy donors. Here immunoSEQ multiplex PCR was the method, and the copy in TCRdb shows in-frame clones only, minus some. This table has about 150,000 clones, approximately 80% appearing once. The sequencing sample was made of PBMCs. These receptors originate from a male donor in good health and CMV-seronegative. The CDR3 runs from the conserved cysteine through the conserved F or W. Fields, in order: D gene, clone size, V gene, J gene, CDR3 DNA, CDR3 protein. A D gene is named only where the DNA matches it firmly. Clone size is not always given. Where it is, it says once, few, many or a class for expanded clones.

d_call: TRBD1; clone_size: .; v_call: TRBV19; j_call: TRBJ1-1; cdr3_nt: TGTGCCACCGGCGACAGGGGATGGACTGAAGCTTTCTTT; cdr3_aa: CATGDRGWTEAFF
d_call: TRBD2; clone_size: .; v_call: TRBV7-2; j_call: TRBJ2-7; cdr3_nt: TGTGCCAGCAGCTTAGTGGCGGGGGGTAGCGAGCAGTACTTC; cdr3_aa: CASSLVAGGSEQYF
d_call: TRBD1; clone_size: .; v_call: TRBV7-9; j_call: TRBJ1-4; cdr3_nt: TGTGCCAGCAGCTTAGGGACAGGGGCAGAAAAACTGTTTTTT; cdr3_aa: CASSLGTGAEKLFF
d_call: TRBD1; clone_size: .; v_call: TRBV7-9; j_call: TRBJ1-1; cdr3_nt: TGTGCCAGCAGCTACGGACAGGGTTCTACCAAGGACACTGAAGCTTTCTTT; cdr3_aa: CASSYGQGSTKDTEAFF
d_call: .; clone_size: .; v_call: TRBV5-4; j_call: TRBJ1-1; cdr3_nt: TGTGCCAGCAGCCACACAGGTAAACCTGAAGCTTTCTTT; cdr3_aa: CASSHTGKPEAFF
d_call: TRBD1; clone_size: .; v_call: TRBV7-2; j_call: TRBJ2-3; cdr3_nt: TGTGCCAGCAACGGACAGGCGTCGGTGGCAGGTACGCAGTATTTT; cdr3_aa: CASNGQASVAGTQYF
d_call: .; clone_size: .; v_call: TRBV7-9; j_call: TRBJ1-3; cdr3_nt: TGTGCCAGCAGCTTAGGGACAACTGGAAACACCATATATTTT; cdr3_aa: CASSLGTTGNTIYF
d_call: .; clone_size: few; v_call: TRBV9; j_call: TRBJ2-7; cdr3_nt: TGTGCCAGCGGGGGCCTAGCCTACGAGCAGTACTTC; cdr3_aa: CASGGLAYEQYF
d_call: .; clone_size: .; v_call: TRBV6-1; j_call: TRBJ2-3; cdr3_nt: TGTGCCAGCAGTAGTCCCGCAGGGAGCACAGATACGCAGTATTTT; cdr3_aa: CASSSPAGSTDTQYF
d_call: .; clone_size: once; v_call: TRBV5-1; j_call: TRBJ1-2; cdr3_nt: TGCGCCAGCAGCTTGGAACGCGGACTAACGGGAGATGGCTACACCTTC; cdr3_aa: CASSLERGLTGDGYTF
d_call: .; clone_size: .; v_call: TRBV7-2; j_call: TRBJ1-5; cdr3_nt: TGTGCCAGCAGCCCCTCTCATCAGCCCCAGCATTTT; cdr3_aa: CASSPSHQPQHF
d_call: TRBD1; clone_size: .; v_call: TRBV19; j_call: TRBJ2-1; cdr3_nt: TGTGCCAGTAGTCCCCGGGACAGGGGAACTAGCGGAGACAATGAGCAGTTCTTC; cdr3_aa: CASSPRDRGTSGDNEQFF
d_call: .; clone_size: .; v_call: TRBV2; j_call: TRBJ2-1; cdr3_nt: TGTGCCAGCAGTGAAGGACATAGCTCCTACAATGAGCAGTTCTTC; cdr3_aa: CASSEGHSSYNEQFF
d_call: TRBD1; clone_size: .; v_call: TRBV7-9; j_call: TRBJ1-1; cdr3_nt: TGTGCCAGCAGCCAACCGACAGGGGGGTTCACTGAAGCTTTCTTT; cdr3_aa: CASSQPTGGFTEAFF
d_call: TRBD2; clone_size: once; v_call: TRBV4-2; j_call: TRBJ2-3; cdr3_nt: TGTGCCAGCAGCCAAGCCGGGCGGGGGGTTGCAGATACGCAGTATTTT; cdr3_aa: CASSQAGRGVADTQYF
d_call: .; clone_size: few; v_call: TRBV2; j_call: TRBJ2-2; cdr3_nt: TGTGCCAGCGCACCCCATGACAGGTATACCGGGGAGCTGTTTTTT; cdr3_aa: CASAPHDRYTGELFF
d_call: .; clone_size: .; v_call: TRBV27; j_call: TRBJ1-2; cdr3_nt: TGTGCCAGCAGTTTAAAGGGAGGTCGGGGGGCGGGCTATGGCTACACCTTC; cdr3_aa: CASSLKGGRGAGYGYTF
d_call: TRBD1; clone_size: .; v_call: TRBV6-1; j_call: TRBJ2-7; cdr3_nt: TGTGCCAGCAGTGAAGCTGCGGGACAGGGTGATCTCGAGCAGTACTTC; cdr3_aa: CASSEAAGQGDLEQYF
d_call: TRBD1; clone_size: once; v_call: TRBV27; j_call: TRBJ2-7; cdr3_nt: TGTGCCACGAGTGACAGGGGGAGTCGAGGCTACGAGCAGTACTTC; cdr3_aa: CATSDRGSRGYEQYF
d_call: TRBD2; clone_size: .; v_call: TRBV9; j_call: TRBJ2-7; cdr3_nt: TGTGCCAGCAGCCTAGGGACTAGCGGGATCTACGAGCAGTACTTC; cdr3_aa: CASSLGTSGIYEQYF
d_call: .; clone_size: .; v_call: TRBV5-3; j_call: TRBJ1-4; cdr3_nt: TGTGCCAGAAGCTTGGTGGGCCCCTCGGATGAAAAACTGTTTTTT; cdr3_aa: CARSLVGPSDEKLFF
d_call: TRBD2; clone_size: .; v_call: TRBV27; j_call: TRBJ2-7; cdr3_nt: TGTGCCAGCAGTTTATCAGGCGGGAGATTCTCCGAGCAGTACTTC; cdr3_aa: CASSLSGGRFSEQYF
d_call: .; clone_size: .; v_call: TRBV5-4; j_call: TRBJ2-1; cdr3_nt: TGTGCCAGCAGCTCCAATCAGGGGGGTAATGAGCAGTTCTTC; cdr3_aa: CASSSNQGGNEQFF
d_call: TRBD2; clone_size: once; v_call: TRBV7-6; j_call: TRBJ2-1; cdr3_nt: TGTGCCAGCAGCATTACCGGGACTAGCTCCTACAATGAGCAGTTCTTC; cdr3_aa: CASSITGTSSYNEQFF
d_call: .; clone_size: once; v_call: TRBV6-5; j_call: TRBJ1-1; cdr3_nt: TGTGCCAGCAGTTACGTTGGGGGGATCTCTGAAGCTTTCTTT; cdr3_aa: CASSYVGGISEAFF
d_call: .; clone_size: .; v_call: TRBV28; j_call: TRBJ2-4; cdr3_nt: TGTGCCAGCAGTTTCTATGGTGTTAAATACTTC; cdr3_aa: CASSFYGVKYF
d_call: TRBD2; clone_size: .; v_call: TRBV15; j_call: TRBJ2-7; cdr3_nt: TGTGCCACCGCCGGGGGGGGGCACCGGGGGTCCTACGAGCAGTACTTC; cdr3_aa: CATAGGGHRGSYEQYF
d_call: TRBD1; clone_size: .; v_call: TRBV5-1; j_call: TRBJ1-4; cdr3_nt: TGCGCCAGCAGCCTGACAGGGAATGAAAAACTGTTTTTT; cdr3_aa: CASSLTGNEKLFF
d_call: TRBD2; clone_size: .; v_call: TRBV7-6; j_call: TRBJ2-3; cdr3_nt: TGTGCCAGCAGCTTAGGCGGGAGAGGTATAGGACTAAGCACGAAAGATACGCAGTATTTT; cdr3_aa: CASSLGGRGIGLSTKDTQYF
d_call: TRBD1; clone_size: .; v_call: TRBV19; j_call: TRBJ2-1; cdr3_nt: TGTGCCAGTAGAGAGGGACAGGGAGCCTACAATGAGCAGTTCTTC; cdr3_aa: CASREGQGAYNEQFF
d_call: TRBD1; clone_size: .; v_call: TRBV5-6; j_call: TRBJ2-3; cdr3_nt: TGTGCCAGCAGCTTGTTTTGGACAGGGGAAACAGATACGCAGTATTTT; cdr3_aa: CASSLFWTGETDTQYF
d_call: TRBD1; clone_size: .; v_call: TRBV6-1; j_call: TRBJ2-1; cdr3_nt: TGTGCCAGCACCCTAGACAGGGACAATGAGCAGTTCTTC; cdr3_aa: CASTLDRDNEQFF
d_call: TRBD2; clone_size: .; v_call: TRBV7-2; j_call: TRBJ2-2; cdr3_nt: TGTGCCAGCAGCTTCCCGGGACTAGCGGGAGGGAGGGAGCTGTTTTTT; cdr3_aa: CASSFPGLAGGRELFF
d_call: .; clone_size: .; v_call: TRBV7-7; j_call: TRBJ2-1; cdr3_nt: TGTGCTAGCAGCCCAGGGGGGAATGAGCAGTTCTTC; cdr3_aa: CASSPGGNEQFF
d_call: TRBD1; clone_size: .; v_call: TRBV6-1; j_call: TRBJ1-2; cdr3_nt: TGTGCCAGCAGTGGGGTGGCAGGGGGCATCAGCGGCTACACCTTC; cdr3_aa: CASSGVAGGISGYTF
d_call: TRBD1; clone_size: once; v_call: TRBV19; j_call: TRBJ1-5; cdr3_nt: TGTGCCAGTAGTATAGGCGGGACAGCGGGCAATCAGCCCCAGCATTTT; cdr3_aa: CASSIGGTAGNQPQHF
d_call: .; clone_size: .; v_call: TRBV13; j_call: TRBJ1-1; cdr3_nt: TGTGCCAGCAGCTTAGGTAGGGGGAGAACTGAAGCTTTCTTT; cdr3_aa: CASSLGRGRTEAFF
d_call: TRBD2; clone_size: .; v_call: TRBV4-2; j_call: TRBJ2-7; cdr3_nt: TGTGCCAGCAGCCAAGCCGGGACTAGCGGGATCGAGCAGTACTTC; cdr3_aa: CASSQAGTSGIEQYF
d_call: TRBD1; clone_size: .; v_call: TRBV6-5; j_call: TRBJ2-7; cdr3_nt: TGTGCCAGCAGTCCTGGGACGAGACAGGGATGGGAGCAGTACTTC; cdr3_aa: CASSPGTRQGWEQYF
d_call: TRBD2; clone_size: .; v_call: TRBV4-1; j_call: TRBJ2-3; cdr3_nt: TGCGCCAGCAGCCAAGACCCCCTAGCGGGGGGTGCAGATACGCAGTATTTT; cdr3_aa: CASSQDPLAGGADTQYF